The source of this T cell receptor (beta chain) is a study of shared clonotypes between healthy human individuals. In the study overall: Three plates were used per donor for CD4 naive, three for CD4 memory, two for CD8 naive and one for CD8 memory.

CDR3 length equals 16 residues. V gave up 1 base and J gave up 2 bases; unmatched junction bases: 5. Germline V CDR1 and CDR2: SGHTA, FQGNSA. This clone was seen only once. In the naive CD8 group, cells lacked CD45RO and were positively selected for CCR7, so terminally differentiated effector memory CD45RA+ cells were left out. The method was immunoSEQ multiplex PCR; TCRdb's version includes in-frame clones alone and lacks a portion of them. The data show about 1,800,000 clones, with approximately 95% seen just once and more than 0.9% held by the top ten. Sequences were obtained from naive CD8+ T cells sorted from blood. The rearrangement uses TRBV7-2 and TRBJ2-1; 7 nucleotides align to TRBD1. The TCR originated in a man between 18 and 35 years old in good health. CDR3: CASSLDRGSPYNEQFF. Written as DNA, the CDR3 is TGTGCCAGCAGCTTAGACAGGGGTAGCCCCTACAATGAGCAGTTCTTC.